This TCR beta chain was sequenced for a study of shared clonotypes between healthy human individuals. Notes on the study in general: Sorted-subset sequencing, rarefaction showed, was incomplete despite large depth.

Data came from immunoSEQ multiplex PCR; TCRdb stores just in-frame clones and leaves some out. The sample holds roughly 2,000,000 clones, around 95% seen once. Germline CDR1 MDHEN, CDR2 SYDVKM. The length of the CDR3 is 14 residues. The germline V and J ends were trimmed by 5 bases and 0 bases, with 11 bases remaining between them. Worth noting for this clone: Its antigen is not known.

CD45RO-negative, CCR7-positively selected cells formed the naive CD8 fraction, excluding terminally differentiated effector memory CD45RA+ cells. This receptor was obtained from a man younger than 30 in good health. Some clones in this sample may be carry-over from other donors' samples. V and J are TRBV28 and TRBJ2-7; D might be TRBD1 (5 bases). What was sequenced was naive CD8+ T cells from PBMCs. The CDR3 is CASSPYRSSYEQYF. CDR3 DNA: TGTGCCAGCAGTCCTTACAGGAGCTCCTACGAGCAGTACTTC.